This T cell receptor (beta chain) was obtained from a study of shared clonotypes between healthy human individuals. Looking at the study overall: Researchers drew samples from a couple of women and a few men aged 18 to 49.

Whole-study results and caveats: The study found roughly 5.3% of naive CD4 clonotypes shared across a handful of donors. Larger estimated richness was generally recorded for naive subsets relative to memory subsets.

Trimming cost V 4 bases and J 5 bases, with 9 bases left between them. Germline V lookup: CDR1 LNHDA, CDR2 SQIVND (reference sequence). The CDR3 spans 13 residues. This clone was seen only once. The antigen is undetermined. Sorted-subset replicate PCR reactions contained roughly 210 ng DNA, corresponding to tens of thousands of T cell genomes. Measured with immunoSEQ multiplex PCR; TCRdb has only the in-frame clones, and not every one. Of about 300,000 clones listed, over 65% were seen once; the top ten hold 10%. The chain has TRBV19 and TRBJ2-1, with no clear D. The clonotype was recovered from a man aged 25-40 years in good health. Sequenced sample: memory CD4+ T cells sorted from blood. The subset denotes: CD45RA-negative fraction. CDR3 in DNA: TGTGCCAGTAGTACCCCACCAAACAATGAGCAGTTCTTC. As protein: CASSTPPNNEQFF.